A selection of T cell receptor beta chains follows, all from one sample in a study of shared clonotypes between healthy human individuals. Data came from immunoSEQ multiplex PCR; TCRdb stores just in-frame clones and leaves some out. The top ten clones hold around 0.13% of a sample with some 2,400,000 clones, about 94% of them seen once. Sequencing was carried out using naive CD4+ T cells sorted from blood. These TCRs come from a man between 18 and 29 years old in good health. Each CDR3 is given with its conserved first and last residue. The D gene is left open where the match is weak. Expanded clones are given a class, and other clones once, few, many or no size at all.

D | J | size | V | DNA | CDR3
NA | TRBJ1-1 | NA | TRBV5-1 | TGCGCCAGCAGCTTGGATGGGTCGGGCACTGAAGCTTTCTTT | CASSLDGSGTEAFF
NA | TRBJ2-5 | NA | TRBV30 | TGTGCCTGGTCACCGGGACCTCAAGAGACCCAGTACTTC | CAWSPGPQETQYF
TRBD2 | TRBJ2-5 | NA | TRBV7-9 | TGTGCCAGCAGCCCGGCGGGGAGGGCTGAAGAGACCCAGTACTTC | CASSPAGRAEETQYF
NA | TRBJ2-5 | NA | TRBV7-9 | TGTGCCAGCAGCCCTTGGCGGGGAACGGAGACCCAGTACTTC | CASSPWRGTETQYF
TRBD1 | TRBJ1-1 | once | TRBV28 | TGTGCCAGCAGGGACAGGGGGGTGAACACTGAAGCTTTCTTT | CASRDRGVNTEAFF
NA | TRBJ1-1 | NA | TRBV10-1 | TGCGCCAGCAGTGGGTTAGGGGCATCGAAGGCTTTCTTT | CASSGLGASKAFF
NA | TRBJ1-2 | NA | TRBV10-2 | TGCGCCAGCAAAAAAGAGGACAGCCCTTATGGCTACACCTTC | CASKKEDSPYGYTF
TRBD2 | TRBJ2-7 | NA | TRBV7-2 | TGTGCCAGCAGCCAAATAGCGGGCCCCTACGAGCAGTACTTC | CASSQIAGPYEQYF
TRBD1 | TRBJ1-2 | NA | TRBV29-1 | TGCAGCGTCGAGACAGGGGTAAACTATGGCTACACCTTC | CSVETGVNYGYTF
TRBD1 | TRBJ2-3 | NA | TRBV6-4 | TGTGCCAGCCAGGACAGGGGTGGCACAGATACGCAGTATTTT | CASQDRGGTDTQYF
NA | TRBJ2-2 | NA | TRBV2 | TGTGCCAGCAGTTCGTCTGACGGGGAGCTGTTTTTT | CASSSSDGELFF
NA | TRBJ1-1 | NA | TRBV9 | TGTGCCAGCAGCGTAGTCCCGGGAGACTCGGAAGCTTTCTTT | CASSVVPGDSEAFF
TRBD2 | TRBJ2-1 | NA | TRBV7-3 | TGTGCCAGCAGCTTACTAGCGGGGCCTTACAATGAGCAGTTCTTC | CASSLLAGPYNEQFF
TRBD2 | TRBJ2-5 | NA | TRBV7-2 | TGTGCCAGCAGCCGTAATTCACTAGCGGTCCAAGAGACCCAGTACTTC | CASSRNSLAVQETQYF
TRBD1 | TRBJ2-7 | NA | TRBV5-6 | TGTGCCAGCACCTCTTACCCACAGGGGCCCGGCTACGAGCAGTACTTC | CASTSYPQGPGYEQYF
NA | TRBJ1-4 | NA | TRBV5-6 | TGTGCCAGCAGACGCAGGGTAGAGGAAAAACTGTTTTTT | CASRRRVEEKLFF
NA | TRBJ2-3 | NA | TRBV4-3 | TGCGCCAGCAGCCAAGATGGCCTAGCGACGGCAGATACGCAGTATTTT | CASSQDGLATADTQYF
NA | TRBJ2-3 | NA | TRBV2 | TGTGCCAGCAGTGGAGAGGGGTTAGGAGTCGATACGCAGTATTTT | CASSGEGLGVDTQYF
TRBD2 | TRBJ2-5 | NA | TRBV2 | TGTGCCAGCAGGAGACGAATGGGACTACTATCGCCGGAGCAAGAGACCCAGTACTTC | CASRRRMGLLSPEQETQYF
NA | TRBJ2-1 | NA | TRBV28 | TGTGCCAGCAGTTTAGGCCGGGGCAATGAGCAGTTCTTC | CASSLGRGNEQFF
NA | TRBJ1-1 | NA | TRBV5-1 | TGCGCCAGCAGCGTATCAGGGAATATGAACACTGAAGCTTTCTTT | CASSVSGNMNTEAFF
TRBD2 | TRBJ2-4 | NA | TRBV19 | TGTGCCAGTAGTATCGCTAGCGGGGGCGCCAATAACATTCAGTACTTC | CASSIASGGANNIQYF
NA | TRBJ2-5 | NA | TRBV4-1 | TGCGCCAGCAGCCAAGCGGAGGGTTTGTACCAAGAGACCCAGTACTTC | CASSQAEGLYQETQYF
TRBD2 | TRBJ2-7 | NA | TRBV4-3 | TGCGCCAGCAGCCGGACTAGCGGGAGTGGCTACGAGCAGTACTTC | CASSRTSGSGYEQYF
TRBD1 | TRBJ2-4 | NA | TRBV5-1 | TGCGCCAGCAGCCTAAGCTCGGGACAGGGTGAAAACATTCAGTACTTC | CASSLSSGQGENIQYF